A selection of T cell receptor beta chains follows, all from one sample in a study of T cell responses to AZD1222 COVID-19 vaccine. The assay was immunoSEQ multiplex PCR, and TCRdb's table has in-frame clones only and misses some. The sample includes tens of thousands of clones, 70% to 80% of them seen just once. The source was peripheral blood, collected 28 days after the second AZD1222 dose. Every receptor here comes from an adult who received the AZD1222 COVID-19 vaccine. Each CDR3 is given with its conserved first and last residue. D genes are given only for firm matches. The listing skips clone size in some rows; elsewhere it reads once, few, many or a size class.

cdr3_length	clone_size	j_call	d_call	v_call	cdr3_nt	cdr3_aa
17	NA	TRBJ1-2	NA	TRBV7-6	TGTGCCAGCAGCTTAGCTACTTCGGGGGACGTTAACTATGGCTACACCTTC	CASSLATSGDVNYGYTF
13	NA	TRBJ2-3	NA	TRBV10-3	TGTGCCATCAGTGGGGGGGTTGGAGATACGCAGTATTTT	CAISGGVGDTQYF
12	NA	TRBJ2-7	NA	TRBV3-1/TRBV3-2	TGTGCCAGCAGCCAACTTAACTACGAGCAGTACTTC	CASSQLNYEQYF
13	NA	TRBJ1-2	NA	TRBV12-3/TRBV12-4	TGTGCCAGCGATCTTAGTGGGGGCTATGGCTACACCTTC	CASDLSGGYGYTF
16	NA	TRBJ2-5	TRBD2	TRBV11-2	TGTGCCAGCAGCTTGGGTAGCGGGGGGTTTGGAGAGACCCAGTACTTC	CASSLGSGGFGETQYF
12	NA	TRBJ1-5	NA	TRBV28	TGTGCCAGCAGTTTGGTAGGTCGCAAATTTTTTTTT	CASSLVGRKFFF
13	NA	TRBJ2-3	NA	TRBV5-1	TGCGCCAGCAGCTTGGACTACACAGATACGCAGTATTTT	CASSLDYTDTQYF
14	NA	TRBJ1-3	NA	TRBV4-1	TGCGCCAGCAGCCAGAGAGACTCTGGAAACACCATATATTTT	CASSQRDSGNTIYF
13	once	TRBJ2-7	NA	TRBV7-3	TGTGCCAGCAGCTCCTCAGGAGGCCACGAGCAGTACTTC	CASSSSGGHEQYF
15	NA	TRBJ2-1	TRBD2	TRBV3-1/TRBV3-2	TGTGCCAGCAGCCAAGGGCTAGCGGGAGTCCATGAGCAGTTCTTC	CASSQGLAGVHEQFF
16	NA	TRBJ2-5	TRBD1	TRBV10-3	TGTGCCATCAGTGAAAGGACAGGGGGGACGCGAGAGACCCAGTACTTC	CAISERTGGTRETQYF
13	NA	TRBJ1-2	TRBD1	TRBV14	TGTGCCAGCAGCCCTAACGCCAGGGGGGGCTACACCTTC	CASSPNARGGYTF
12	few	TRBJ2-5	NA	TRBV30	TGTGCCCACCAAGGCATACAAGAGACCCAGTACTTC	CAHQGIQETQYF
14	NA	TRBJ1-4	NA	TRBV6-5	TGTGCCAGCAGTTACGGATCTACAGCCGAAAAACTGTTTTTT	CASSYGSTAEKLFF
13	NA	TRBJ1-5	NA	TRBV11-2	TGTGCCAGCAGCTTAGGGCCCGATCAGCCCCAGCATTTT	CASSLGPDQPQHF
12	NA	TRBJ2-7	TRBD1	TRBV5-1	TGCGCCAGCAGCCGGGACAGCTACGAGCAGTACTTC	CASSRDSYEQYF
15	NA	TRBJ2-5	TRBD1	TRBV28	TGTGCCAGCAGTTTGACAGGGAGACTTTTAGGGACCCAGTACTTC	CASSLTGRLLGTQYF
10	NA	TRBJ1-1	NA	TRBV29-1	TGCAGCGTTGAAAACACTGAAGCTTTCTTT	CSVENTEAFF
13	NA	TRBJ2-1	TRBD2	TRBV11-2	TGTGCCAGCAGAGAGGCCGGGGGGAATGAGCAGTTCTTC	CASREAGGNEQFF
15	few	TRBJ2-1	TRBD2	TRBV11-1	TGTGCCAGCAGCTACCGACTAGCGGGAGTCAATGAGCAGTTCTTC	CASSYRLAGVNEQFF
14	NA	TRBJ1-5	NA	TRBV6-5	TGTGCCAGCAGTTACGCAGGGAGGGATCAGCCCCAGCATTTT	CASSYAGRDQPQHF
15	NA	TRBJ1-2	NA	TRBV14	TGTGCCAGCAGCCAATTGGACCGGGGATCTGATGGCTACACCTTC	CASSQLDRGSDGYTF
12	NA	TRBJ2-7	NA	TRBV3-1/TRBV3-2	TGTGCCAGCAGCCAAGAGGTTTACGAGCAGTACTTC	CASSQEVYEQYF
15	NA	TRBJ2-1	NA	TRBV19	TGTGCCACTAGAGGCCCGGGGAGCTCCTACAATGAGCAGTTCTTC	CATRGPGSSYNEQFF
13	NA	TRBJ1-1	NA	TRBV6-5	TGTGCCAACCCCGGTAGACCTAACACTGAAGCTTTCTTT	CANPGRPNTEAFF
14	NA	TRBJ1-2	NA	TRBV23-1	TGCGCCAGCAGTCACTCGACCCAGGTCCATGGCTACACCTTC	CASSHSTQVHGYTF
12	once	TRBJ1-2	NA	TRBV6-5	TGTGCCAGCAGGGACTTCGGGGCTGGCTACACCTTC	CASRDFGAGYTF
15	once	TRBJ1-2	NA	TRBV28	TGTGCCAGCAGTGGTCCCGCAGGGGACATCTATGGCTACACCTTC	CASSGPAGDIYGYTF
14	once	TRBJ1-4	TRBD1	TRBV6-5	TGTGCCAGCCACAGGGGTTCTACTAATGAAAAACTGTTTTTT	CASHRGSTNEKLFF
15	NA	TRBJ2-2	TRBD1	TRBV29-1	TGCAGCGCTGGGAGACAGGGGGCGGGAACCGGGGAGCTGTTTTTT	CSAGRQGAGTGELFF